A selection of T cell receptor beta chains follows, all from one sample in a study of blood T cell repertoires in COVID-19. Only in-frame clones appear in the TCRdb table, and some are missing; sequencing was by immunoSEQ multiplex PCR. The sample carries fewer than 200,000 clones, 84% recorded once. Sequences were obtained from PBMCs or T cells enriched from blood (not recorded which). The source is a man aged 45-65 years who had recovered from COVID-19. Each CDR3 is given with its conserved first and last residue. The order of the fields is clone size, V gene, J gene, D gene, CDR3 protein, CDR3 DNA. D genes are given only for firm matches. The size of a clone is reported for some rows only, either as once, few or many, or as a class for expanded clones.

clone size: NA
V gene: TRBV5-5
J gene: TRBJ2-3
D gene: NA
CDR3 protein: CASSFVGLEADTQYF
CDR3 DNA: TGTGCCAGCAGCTTTGTGGGCCTGGAAGCAGATACGCAGTATTTT

clone size: NA
V gene: TRBV29-1
J gene: TRBJ1-4
D gene: NA
CDR3 protein: CSATRATNEKLFF
CDR3 DNA: TGCAGCGCCACCAGGGCAACTAATGAAAAACTGTTTTTT

clone size: NA
V gene: TRBV6-5
J gene: TRBJ1-4
D gene: TRBD1
CDR3 protein: CASRGDRGHEKLFF
CDR3 DNA: TGTGCCAGCAGGGGGGACAGGGGGCATGAAAAACTGTTTTTT

clone size: NA
V gene: TRBV5-4
J gene: TRBJ2-5
D gene: NA
CDR3 protein: CASSLEVLDKETQYF
CDR3 DNA: TGTGCCAGCAGCTTGGAGGTACTAGATAAAGAGACCCAGTACTTC

clone size: NA
V gene: TRBV12-3/TRBV12-4
J gene: TRBJ1-5
D gene: NA
CDR3 protein: CASSLQVSQPQHF
CDR3 DNA: TGTGCCAGCAGTCTACAGGTTTCTCAGCCCCAGCATTTT

clone size: NA
V gene: TRBV7-2
J gene: TRBJ1-5
D gene: TRBD1
CDR3 protein: CASSLNTGGQPQHF
CDR3 DNA: TGTGCCAGCAGCTTAAATACAGGGGGTCAGCCCCAGCATTTT

clone size: NA
V gene: TRBV28
J gene: TRBJ1-4
D gene: NA
CDR3 protein: CASSLTPTTNEKLFF
CDR3 DNA: TGTGCCAGCAGTTTAACCCCTACAACTAATGAAAAACTGTTTTTT

clone size: once
V gene: TRBV10-1
J gene: TRBJ1-2
D gene: NA
CDR3 protein: CASSEGHNYGYTF
CDR3 DNA: TGCGCCAGCAGTGAGGGACATAACTATGGCTACACCTTC

clone size: NA
V gene: TRBV10-3
J gene: TRBJ1-1
D gene: TRBD1
CDR3 protein: CAIRGPGTGIMNTEAFF
CDR3 DNA: TGTGCCATCAGGGGCCCCGGGACAGGGATTATGAACACTGAAGCTTTCTTT

clone size: few
V gene: TRBV23-1
J gene: TRBJ2-7
D gene: TRBD2
CDR3 protein: CASSQSKRGDSYEQYF
CDR3 DNA: TGCGCCAGCAGTCAATCGAAGCGGGGGGACTCCTACGAGCAGTACTTC

clone size: NA
V gene: TRBV11-2
J gene: TRBJ2-7
D gene: NA
CDR3 protein: CASSLTQVYYEQYF
CDR3 DNA: TGTGCCAGCAGCTTAACACAGGTGTACTACGAGCAGTACTTC

clone size: NA
V gene: TRBV19
J gene: TRBJ1-1
D gene: NA
CDR3 protein: CASMNSVRTDTEAFF
CDR3 DNA: TGTGCCAGTATGAACAGCGTAAGGACAGACACTGAAGCTTTCTTT

clone size: NA
V gene: TRBV5-4
J gene: TRBJ2-5
D gene: TRBD2
CDR3 protein: CASSSGARQETQYF
CDR3 DNA: TGTGCCAGCAGCAGCGGGGCACGCCAAGAGACCCAGTACTTC

clone size: NA
V gene: TRBV3-1/TRBV3-2
J gene: TRBJ2-5
D gene: TRBD1
CDR3 protein: CASSRQGAGRGETQYF
CDR3 DNA: TGTGCCAGCAGCCGACAGGGGGCGGGTCGGGGCGAGACCCAGTACTTC

clone size: few
V gene: TRBV6-4
J gene: TRBJ1-1
D gene: NA
CDR3 protein: CASSVHTNTEAFF
CDR3 DNA: TGTGCCAGCAGTGTTCACACGAACACTGAAGCTTTCTTT

clone size: NA
V gene: TRBV7-9
J gene: TRBJ2-1
D gene: TRBD1
CDR3 protein: CASSLGDRGTYNEQFF
CDR3 DNA: TGTGCCAGCAGCTTAGGGGACAGGGGGACCTACAATGAGCAGTTCTTC

clone size: few
V gene: TRBV28
J gene: TRBJ1-2
D gene: NA
CDR3 protein: CASSFPGGGKYGYTF
CDR3 DNA: TGTGCCAGCAGTTTCCCAGGCGGCGGGAAGTATGGCTACACCTTC

clone size: NA
V gene: TRBV7-9
J gene: TRBJ1-6
D gene: NA
CDR3 protein: CASSLAASTAPLHF
CDR3 DNA: TGTGCCAGCAGCTTAGCCGCAAGCACGGCACCCCTCCACTTT

clone size: NA
V gene: TRBV19
J gene: TRBJ1-2
D gene: NA
CDR3 protein: CASSIVQAYGYTF
CDR3 DNA: TGTGCCAGTAGTATAGTTCAGGCCTATGGCTACACCTTC

clone size: NA
V gene: TRBV6-5
J gene: TRBJ1-4
D gene: NA
CDR3 protein: CASRRSPVSGEKLFF
CDR3 DNA: TGTGCCAGCAGACGGTCGCCCGTATCCGGTGAAAAACTGTTTTTT

clone size: NA
V gene: TRBV7-3
J gene: TRBJ1-3
D gene: TRBD1
CDR3 protein: CASSFLGGPGNTIYF
CDR3 DNA: TGTGCCAGCAGCTTCTTAGGGGGCCCTGGAAACACCATATATTTT

clone size: once
V gene: TRBV30
J gene: TRBJ1-2
D gene: NA
CDR3 protein: CAWISSRANYGYTF
CDR3 DNA: TGTGCCTGGATATCTTCCAGGGCTAACTATGGCTACACCTTC